One and the same sample provided the 13 T cell receptor beta chains below, sequenced in a study of shared clonotypes between healthy human individuals (dated by TCRdb to about 2020). Library preparation used the immunoSEQ multiplex PCR assay. As stored in TCRdb, this immuneACCESS dataset retains in-frame rearrangements with V and J assigned. A fraction of the clones does not appear; measured against another copy, unresolved V genes explain less than half of the discrepancy, and the remainder lacks a known reason. This sample has some 450,000 clones in its table, and roughly three quarters of those were observed once. The top ten hold 12% of the sample. Sequencing input: PBMCs. The receptors were gathered from a middle-aged woman in good health. Some clones in this sample may be carry-over from other donors' samples.

Details on this clone: This specimen includes other DNA sequences encoding the same CDR3. V is TRBV18 and J is TRBJ1-5; no reliable D call. The CDR3 consists of 13 residues. Trimming removed 0 bases from V and 2 bases from J, with 2 bases in between. Germline assignment: CDR1 KGHSH and CDR2 LQKENI. The CDR3: CASSPPGNQPQHF. The CDR3 DNA reads as TGTGCCAGCTCACCACCGGGCAATCAGCCCCAGCATTTT.

This clone was recorded once. The rearrangement links TRBV7-2 to TRBJ1-5; D not resolved. The germline gives CDR1 SGHTA, CDR2 FQGNSA. V was cut by 5 bases and J by 4 bases, with 15 bases left in between. The length of the CDR3 is 15 residues. The CDR3 reads CASSPQLGTNQPQHF. CDR3 coding DNA: TGTGCCAGCAGCCCCCAGTTGGGAACAAATCAGCCCCAGCATTTT.

The rearrangement links TRBV7-9 to TRBJ2-7; D perhaps matches TRBD1 (6 bases). Germline loops: CDR1 SEHNR, CDR2 FQNEAQ (reference sequence). The CDR3 is 17 residues long. Trimming took off 4 bases at V and 7 bases at J, with 26 bases between the two ends. The CDR3 is CASSSPREHRVGGEQYF. As DNA, the CDR3 is TGTGCCAGCAGCTCCCCCAGGGAGCACAGGGTAGGGGGAGAGCAGTACTTC.

This clone occurred a few times. The chain employs TRBV4-2 and TRBJ1-2; weak D call: TRBD1 (5 bases). From germline, CDR1 is LGHNA and CDR2 YNFKEQ. The V gene lost 0 bases and the J gene lost 3 bases, with 11 bases spanning the gap. The CDR3 has 15 residues. DNA for the CDR3: TGTGCCAGCAGCCAAGATTGGGGCGGTCACTATGGCTACACCTTC. Its protein product is CASSQDWGGHYGYTF.

The CDR3 loop reads CASSLADLFTGELFF. The CDR3 nucleotides read TGCGCCAGCTCTTTGGCGGATTTGTTTACCGGGGAGCTGTTTTTT. The rearrangement uses TRBV5-1 and TRBJ2-2; D is uncertain. Germline CDR1 and CDR2: SGHRS and YFSETQ. The CDR3 sequence is 15 residues long. V was shortened by 7 bases and J by 5 bases, with 18 bases between the two germline ends.

The rearrangement links TRBV15 to TRBJ2-5; 10 bases match TRBD2. J lost 2 bases, V lost 3 bases, and 9 bases had no gene match. Germline-derived CDR1 and CDR2 are LNHNV and YYDKDF (reference sequence). This CDR3 is 17 amino acids long. The CDR3 bases are TGTGCCACCAGCAGCCTTTCTAGCGGGAGATATCAAGAGACCCAGTACTTC. Translation gives CATSSLSSGRYQETQYF.

A remark on this clone: It may be a read error: a sequence one base away is much more abundant. The CDR3 nucleotides read TGCGCCAGCAGCCTGGACCGGGCTAGCGGGAGTTGTACGCAGTATTTT. It codes for CASSLDRASGSCTQYF. The chain is built from TRBV5-1 and TRBJ2-3; 10 bases match TRBD2. V lost 4 bases to trimming and J lost 8 bases; unmatched junction nucleotides: 13. CDR3 length: 16 amino acids. Germline lookup yields CDR1 SGHRS and CDR2 YFSETQ.

V is TRBV2 and J is TRBJ1-5; D may be TRBD1 (5 bases). This CDR3 is 15 amino acids long. CDR1 and CDR2 from the germline V gene are SNHLY and FYNNEI. Trimming pared 6 bases from V and 0 bases from J, leaving 12 bases between. The CDR3 DNA reads TGTGCCAGCAGGCAGGGCGAGTATAGCAATCAGCCCCAGCATTTT. Its translation: CASRQGEYSNQPQHF.

This clone has more than one count but fewer than ten. This chain uses TRBV7-8 with TRBJ2-1; 10 bases map to TRBD1. This CDR3 region has 15 residues. From germline, CDR1 is SGHVS and CDR2 FQNEAQ. V shed 5 bases, J shed 3 bases, and the junction held 4 bases outside the gene matches. CDR3 sequence: CASSRQGAYYNEQFF. The CDR3 DNA follows: TGTGCCAGCAGCCGACAGGGGGCTTACTACAATGAGCAGTTCTTC.

To note about this clone: Other DNA sequences in the same sample also yield this CDR3. This chain links TRBV30 with TRBJ1-6; no clear D. The ends were cut back, 0 bases at V and 8 bases at J, with 8 bases in the middle. The CDR3 runs to 13 residues. CDR1 is GTSNPN, CDR2 SVGIG, per germline (reference sequence). For the CDR3, the DNA is TGTGCCTGGAGTGTAACCCGGGATTCACCCCTCCACTTT. Translating gives CAWSVTRDSPLHF.

This clone was counted between two and nine times. A read error is likely here: a far larger clone is one base away. This sample includes further DNA sequences coding for the same CDR3. The chain recombines TRBV28 with TRBJ1-1; D is undetermined. V lost 3 bases, J lost 11 bases, and 13 bases lay in between. CDR3 size: 12 residues. Germline CDR1 and CDR2: MDHEN and SYDVKM. The CDR3 sequence: CASSFLASVAFF. The CDR3 bases are TGTGCCAGCAGTTTTTTAGCATCCGTGGCTTTCTTT.

The chain recombines TRBV27 with TRBJ2-5, with 15 bases matching TRBD2. The CDR3 runs 18 residues. Per germline, CDR1 MNHEY and CDR2 SMNVEV (reference sequence). V gave up 5 bases and J gave up 5 bases; unmatched junction bases: 12. CDR3 in amino acids: CASSLIEGLAGGMETQYF. CDR3 sequence (DNA): TGTGCCAGCAGTCTCATCGAAGGACTAGCGGGAGGGATGGAGACCCAGTACTTC.

This chain connects TRBV29-1 to TRBJ2-3, with 14 bases that match TRBD2. Germline V gene data show CDR1 as SQVTM and CDR2 as ANQGSEA. Trimming took 4 bases from V and 2 from J; bases not matched to a gene: 11. The CDR3 has 18 residues. The CDR3 spells CSVAGLAGGSVPTDTQYF. The CDR3 DNA reads TGCAGCGTTGCCGGACTAGCGGGAGGTTCGGTACCCACAGATACGCAGTATTTT.